Below, 29 T cell receptor beta chains from the same sample are listed, as sequenced in a study of shared clonotypes between healthy human individuals. The repertoire was sequenced with immunoSEQ multiplex PCR; TCRdb's copy has only in-frame clones and lacks some. The sample carries roughly 450,000 clones, more than 65% recorded once. Sequencing used PBMCs. These receptor sequences come from a woman in her thirties or forties in good health. Some clones in this sample may be carry-over from other donors' samples.

The chain joins TRBV6-1 to TRBJ2-2; D call uncertain. The germline CDR1 and CDR2 sequences are MNHNS and SASEGT. V dropped 3 bases and J dropped 6 bases, with 2 bases sitting between them. The CDR3 loop spans 11 amino acids. CDR3 sequence: CASSEAGELFF. DNA of the CDR3: TGTGCCAGCAGTGAGGCCGGGGAGCTGTTTTTT.

The V gene is TRBV27, the J gene TRBJ2-5; TRBD2 matches at 11 bases. Germline CDR1 MNHEY, CDR2 SMNVEV (reference sequence). V shed 5 bases, J shed 2 bases, and the junction held 7 bases outside the gene matches. The CDR3 length is 16 residues. The DNA of the CDR3 is TGTGCCAGCAGTCCTCGACTAGCGGGGATACAAGAGACCCAGTACTTC. It translates to CASSPRLAGIQETQYF.

In DNA, the CDR3 is TGTGCCAGCAGTTCTGGGACAGGGTTCGACGAGCAGTACTTC. Residues: CASSSGTGFDEQYF. The chain links TRBV25-1 to TRBJ2-7; 9 bases align to TRBD1. V was clipped by 5 bases and J by 5 bases; unmatched bases: 7. The CDR3 spans 14 residues. Germline-derived CDR1 and CDR2 are MGHDK and SYGVNS.

V and J are TRBV28 and TRBJ1-2; 8 positions match TRBD1. Germline CDR1 is MDHEN and CDR2 is SYDVKM. This CDR3 has 13 residues. Trimming cost V 2 bases and J 8 bases; bases outside gene matches: 4. In DNA, the CDR3 is TGTGCCAGCAGTTTACAGGGGGCCTGGGGCTACACCTTC. Protein product: CASSLQGAWGYTF.

The chain is built from TRBV29-1 and TRBJ1-3; D remains unclear. The ends were cut back, 0 bases at V and 4 bases at J, with 7 bases in the middle. This CDR3 is 13 amino acids long. Germline lookup yields CDR1 SQVTM and CDR2 ANQGSEA. The CDR3 reads CSVEEHTGNTIYF. As DNA, the CDR3 is TGCAGCGTTGAAGAACATACAGGAAACACCATATATTTT.

The V and J genes are TRBV4-1 and TRBJ2-7; 7 nucleotides line up with TRBD1. V lost 6 bases to trimming and J lost 3 bases; unmatched junction nucleotides: 11. The germline V gene has CDR1 MGHRA and CDR2 YSYEKL. The CDR3 consists of 15 residues. The CDR3 reads CASSTQGTDLYEQYF. Written as DNA, the CDR3 is TGCGCCAGCAGTACCCAAGGGACAGACCTCTACGAGCAGTACTTC.

This clone has more than one count but fewer than ten. The J gene is TRBJ2-7, the V gene TRBV19, with 10 bases fitting TRBD2. Germline V CDR1 and CDR2: LNHDA, SQIVND (reference sequence). V was pared by 6 bases and J by 6 bases, with 8 bases of the junction left unmatched. The CDR3 totals 14 residues. The CDR3 reads CASSRSGRASEQYF. The CDR3 DNA follows: TGTGCCAGTAGCCGAAGCGGGAGGGCCTCCGAGCAGTACTTC.

The genes are TRBV7-2 and TRBJ2-4, with 8 bases lining up with TRBD2. CDR1 is SGHTA, CDR2 FQGNSA, per germline. This CDR3 region has 17 residues. With 4 bases clipped from V and 0 bases from J, the junction kept 8 bases outside the gene matches. CDR3 coding DNA: TGTGCCAGCAGCTCTATAGCGGGGCCCGTAGCCAAAAACATTCAGTACTTC. Residues: CASSSIAGPVAKNIQYF.

The chain employs TRBV5-4 and TRBJ2-7; tentative D call: TRBD2 (6 bases). V lost 3 bases and J lost 3, with 13 bases in between. Per germline, CDR1 SGHNT and CDR2 YYREEE (reference sequence). The CDR3 totals 14 residues. CDR3 in DNA: TGTGCCAGCAGCTCCGGCGGGGAGGTCTACGAGCAGTACTTC. Amino acid sequence: CASSSGGEVYEQYF.

This clone was seen more than once but under ten times. This chain connects TRBV2 to TRBJ1-2; the D is unclear. Trimming took off 4 bases at V and 8 bases at J, with 14 bases between the two ends. CDR1 is SNHLY, CDR2 FYNNEI, per germline. The length of the CDR3 is 13 residues. CDR3 in amino acids: CASSVLQEEGYTF. CDR3 in DNA: TGTGCCAGCAGTGTTCTTCAGGAGGAGGGCTACACCTTC.

The gene calls are TRBV2 and TRBJ2-3; 10 positions match TRBD2. Germline V gives CDR1 SNHLY, CDR2 FYNNEI. The CDR3 is made up of 15 amino acids. V shed 6 bases, J shed 1 base, and the junction held 4 bases outside the gene matches. CDR3 amino acids: CASRTGTSGTDTQYF. The CDR3 DNA reads TGTGCCAGCAGAACCGGGACTAGCGGCACAGATACGCAGTATTTT.

The V gene is TRBV10-3, the J gene TRBJ2-5; D is uncertain. Germline CDR1 is ENHRY and CDR2 is SYGVKD. V lost 3 bases to trimming and J lost 5 bases, with 16 bases between them. This CDR3 has 15 residues. CDR3 amino acids: CAISDNLDLGETQYF. The CDR3 nucleotides are TGTGCCATCAGTGACAACTTAGATCTAGGCGAGACCCAGTACTTC.

The chain recombines TRBV25-1 with TRBJ2-7; the D call may be TRBD1 or TRBD2 (6 bases each). V gave up 4 bases and J gave up 4 bases, with 26 bases separating them. The CDR3 length is 18 residues. The germline CDR1 and CDR2 sequences are MGHDK and SYGVNS. This CDR3 is CASSVSTGGQTKQYEQYF. CDR3 DNA: TGTGCCAGCAGTGTCAGCACTGGGGGGCAAACAAAGCAGTACGAGCAGTACTTC.

This clone has just a few counts. The gene calls are TRBV5-1 and TRBJ1-1; 7 bases match TRBD1. CDR3 length equals 13 residues. The germline CDR1 and CDR2 sequences are SGHRS and YFSETQ. After removal of 3 bases from V and 4 bases from J, the junction contained 3 bases not matched to a gene. This CDR3 is CASSSGQLTEAFF. For the CDR3, the DNA is TGCGCCAGCAGCTCGGGACAGCTCACTGAAGCTTTCTTT.

This clone was found once. The V and J genes are TRBV7-6 and TRBJ2-2; unclear D gene. V lost 2 bases and J lost 1, with 2 bases in between. The CDR3 is made up of 13 amino acids. CDR1 is SGHVS and CDR2 is FNYEAQ in the germline V gene. CDR3 DNA: TGTGCCAGCAGCTTAAGGAACACCGGGGAGCTGTTTTTT. It translates to CASSLRNTGELFF.

The rearrangement uses TRBV6-6 and TRBJ2-3; D is ambiguous. Trimming took 3 bases from V and 0 from J, leaving 10 bases between them. This CDR3 comprises 15 residues. CDR1 is MNHNY and CDR2 is SVGAGI in the germline V gene (reference sequence). This CDR3 reads CASSYFPSSTDTQYF. CDR3 in DNA: TGTGCCAGCAGTTATTTCCCATCTAGCACAGATACGCAGTATTTT.

This chain uses TRBV28 with TRBJ1-2; the match to TRBD1 covers 7 bases. The CDR3 runs 13 residues. Per the germline V gene, CDR1 is MDHEN and CDR2 is SYDVKM. V trimming: 4 bases; J trimming: 7 bases; junction bases outside the gene matches: 6. CDR3 residues: CASSSGQRAGYTF. In DNA form, the CDR3 reads TGTGCCAGCAGTTCGGGACAGAGGGCTGGCTACACCTTC.

The chain recombines TRBV4-3 with TRBJ1-2, with no clear D. The CDR3 has 16 residues. Germline V gene data show CDR1 as LGHNA and CDR2 as YSLEER. V dropped 3 bases and J dropped 5 bases, with 19 bases sitting between them. Written as DNA, the CDR3 is TGCGCCAGCAGCCAGCTTTCAACCCGGGCCGCTTATGGCTACACCTTC. As protein: CASSQLSTRAAYGYTF.

This sequence joins TRBV5-1 and TRBJ2-7; 7 bases match TRBD2. Trimming removed 1 base from V and 0 bases from J; junction bases left unmatched: 4. CDR1 is SGHRS, CDR2 YFSETQ, per germline. The CDR3 spans 15 residues. CDR3 in amino acids: CASSLRSGHSYEQYF. CDR3 nucleotides: TGCGCCAGCAGCTTGCGTAGCGGGCACTCCTACGAGCAGTACTTC.

Concerning this clone: This probably arose from a read error, given a far larger clone one base away. V usage is TRBV28 and J usage is TRBJ1-2; no definite D call. Germline assignment: CDR1 MDHEN and CDR2 SYDVKM. The length of the CDR3 is 15 residues. Trimming stripped 2 bases from V and 6 bases from J, with 16 bases between. CDR3 nucleotides: TGTGCCAGCAGTTTAAATGCGGCCGGTGCAAATGGCTACACCTTC. Translated: CASSLNAAGANGYTF.

This clone has just one count. J is TRBJ2-1 and V is TRBV9; tentatively, D is TRBD2 (5 bases). The germline V gene encodes CDR1 SGDLS and CDR2 YYNGEE. CDR3 length: 13 residues. Trimming removed 0 bases from V and 5 bases from J, with 6 bases in between. The CDR3 region has the DNA TGTGCCAGCAGCGTAGCGGGGAACAATGAGCAGTTCTTC. Its translation: CASSVAGNNEQFF.

This chain links TRBV7-2 with TRBJ2-5; 7 positions match TRBD2. There are 16 residues in the CDR3. The V gene end was trimmed by 1 base and the J gene end by 1 base; junction bases not matched to a gene: 6. Germline V gene lookup returns CDR1 SGHTA and CDR2 FQGNSA. CDR3 nucleotide sequence: TGTGCCAGCAGCTTAGTTGGGCCGGGGGGCCAAGAGACCCAGTACTTC. Encoded protein: CASSLVGPGGQETQYF.

J is TRBJ1-2 and V is TRBV2, with 8 bases lining up with TRBD1. This CDR3 has 14 residues. Germline V gene lookup returns CDR1 SNHLY and CDR2 FYNNEI. V lost 1 base and J lost 4; bases outside the gene matches: 2. CDR3 DNA sequence: TGTGCCAGCAGTGAAGGACAGGGGTTCTATGGCTACACCTTC. Translating gives CASSEGQGFYGYTF.

The chain is built from TRBV9 and TRBJ2-2; TRBD1 might be the D (6 bases). The germline CDR1 and CDR2 sequences are SGDLS and YYNGEE. This CDR3 is 15 amino acids long. The V end was cut by 3 bases, the J end by 2 bases, with 11 bases between. CDR3 DNA sequence: TGTGCCAGCAGCGAGGGACAATTCAACACCGGGGAGCTGTTTTTT. This sequence encodes CASSEGQFNTGELFF.

This clone was found a few times. The chain employs TRBV29-1 and TRBJ2-7; D is perhaps TRBD1 (6 bases). Trimming removed 3 bases from V and 5 bases from J, with 11 bases in between. This CDR3 has 12 amino acids. Germline-derived CDR1 and CDR2 are SQVTM and ANQGSEA. The CDR3 loop reads CSVDRGAHEQYF. In DNA form, the CDR3 reads TGCAGCGTTGACAGGGGAGCGCACGAGCAGTACTTC.

The chain joins TRBV7-9 to TRBJ1-3; TRBD1 might be the D (5 bases). The V gene's germline CDR1 is SEHNR and CDR2 FQNEAQ (reference sequence). This CDR3 spans 14 amino acids. V lost 6 bases, J lost 1 base, and 10 bases lay in between. CDR3: CASRRGTSGNTIYF. In DNA form, the CDR3 reads TGTGCCAGCAGGCGTGGGACTTCTGGAAACACCATATATTTT.

This sequence joins TRBV27 and TRBJ2-7; the D gene could be TRBD1 or TRBD2 (5 bases each). Trimming left V 0 bases short and J 7 bases short, with 13 bases between. There are 14 residues in the CDR3. CDR1 and CDR2 (germline): MNHEY, SMNVEV (reference sequence). Here the CDR3 DNA reads TGTGCCAGCAGTTTATCTCGGGACCCTTTTGAGCAGTACTTC. It translates to CASSLSRDPFEQYF.

The chain employs TRBV29-1 and TRBJ2-1; TRBD2 agrees at 9 bases. Per germline, CDR1 SQVTM and CDR2 ANQGSEA. V was clipped by 7 bases and J by 4 bases; unmatched bases: 5. The CDR3 is 13 amino acids. The CDR3 region is CSARLAVYNEQFF. The CDR3 DNA reads as TGCAGCGCCCGACTAGCGGTTTACAATGAGCAGTTCTTC.

Concerning this clone: A much larger clonotype is one base distant, so this may be a read error. This same CDR3 is encoded by further DNA sequences in the sample. The J gene is TRBJ2-7, the V gene TRBV2; D gene ambiguous. Germline V gives CDR1 SNHLY, CDR2 FYNNEI. The length of the CDR3 is 11 residues. The ends were cut back, 5 bases at V and 0 bases at J, with 2 bases in the middle. The CDR3 coding sequence is TGTGCCAGCAGTCTCTCCTACGAGCAGTACTTC. Translation gives CASSLSYEQYF.